This is a list of T cell receptor beta chains from one sample in a study of T cell repertoires in cytomegalovirus infection. MiXCR, applied by TCRdb to the reads, yields one record per CDR3 protein. The sample includes approximately 990,000 distinct CDR3 sequences, roughly 30% seen only once; the top ten take over 13%. These TCRs' antigens remain unknown. The sample consisted of cultured CD8+ T cells from PBMCs, taken from culture after CMV antigen stimulation. The receptor set was obtained from a human donor in good health (CMV status not recorded). Some clones in this sample may be carry-over from other donors' samples. The CDR3 runs from the conserved cysteine through the conserved F or W. A D gene is named only where the DNA matches it firmly. Clone size is given for some rows only: seen once, a few or many times, or a class if the clone is expanded.

abundance,v_gene,d_gene,j_gene,CDR3aa,CDR3nt
few,TRBV6-5,NA,TRBJ2-3,CASRRRGGTDTQYF,TGTGCCAGCCGAAGGAGGGGGGGTACAGATACGCAGTATTTT
NA,TRBV7-6,TRBD1,TRBJ1-1,CVSSPRQGTEAFF,TGTGTCAGCAGCCCTAGACAGGGCACTGAAGCTTTCTTT
few,TRBV6-5,NA,TRBJ2-7,CASSYSSGEQYF,TGTGCCAGCAGTTACTCGAGTGGTGAGCAGTACTTC
NA,TRBV20-1,TRBD1,TRBJ2-3,CSTGQGYTDTQYF,TGCAGCACCGGACAGGGGTACACAGATACGCAGTATTTT
few,TRBV7-6,TRBD1,TRBJ1-5,CASSPGTGAIRGIQPQHF,TGTGCCAGCAGCCCCGGGACAGGGGCCATCCGGGGGATTCAGCCCCAGCATTTT
many,TRBV10-3,NA,TRBJ2-3,CAIRGPGSQGTDTQYF,TGTGCCATCAGGGGGCCGGGATCTCAAGGCACAGATACGCAGTATTTT
NA,TRBV24-1,NA,TRBJ2-4,CATSDREAKNIQYF,TGTGCCACCAGTGATCGGGAGGCCAAAAACATTCAGTACTTC
NA,TRBV29-1,NA,TRBJ1-5,CSVPGTRNQPQHF,TGCAGCGTTCCCGGGACACGGAATCAGCCCCAGCATTTT
few,TRBV5-6,TRBD1,TRBJ1-1,CASSSWTGGATEAFF,TGTGCCAGCAGCTCTTGGACAGGGGGGGCCACTGAAGCTTTCTTT
NA,TRBV7-5,NA,TRBJ2-1,CISVPRCTRLILFDEQFF,NA
few,TRBV20-1,NA,TRBJ2-3,CSAREVEGKGSDTQYF,TGCAGTGCTAGAGAGGTGGAGGGGAAGGGGTCAGATACGCAGTATTTT
NA,TRBV20-1,NA,TRBJ2-1,CSVPGSEENEQFF,TGCAGTGTCCCCGGCAGCGAGGAGAATGAGCAGTTCTTC
NA,TRBV19,NA,TRBJ1-2,CASREVISNNYGYTF,TGTGCCAGTAGAGAAGTTATCTCGAATAACTATGGCTACACCTTC
few,TRBV6-4,TRBD1,TRBJ1-4,CASSEVQGAVNEKLFF,TGTGCCAGCAGTGAGGTTCAGGGGGCCGTTAATGAAAAACTGTTTTTT
NA,TRBV20-1,TRBD1,TRBJ1-2,CSATEGGFVHGYTF,TGCAGTGCTACGGAAGGGGGCTTCGTGCATGGCTACACCTTC
once,TRBV12-3/TRBV12-4,NA,TRBJ2-7,CASSPNIYEQYF,TGTGCCAGCAGTCCAAACATCTACGAGCAGTACTTC
NA,TRBV7-9,NA,TRBJ1-1,CASSRLTGPNTEAFF,TGTGCCAGCAGCCGATTGACAGGACCGAACACTGAAGCTTTCTTT
few,TRBV5-6,NA,TRBJ2-1,CASSLALVSYNEQFF,TGTGCCAGCAGCTTGGCACTAGTCTCCTACAATGAGCAGTTCTTC
NA,TRBV15,NA,TRBJ2-3,CATSRGVGLFTDTQYF,TGTGCCACCAGCAGAGGAGTTGGGCTTTTTACAGATACGCAGTATTTT
NA,TRBV4-3,NA,TRBJ2-1,CASSQLHMAVSYNEQFF,TGCGCCAGCAGCCAGCTCCACATGGCTGTCTCCTACAATGAGCAGTTCTTC
NA,TRBV18,TRBD1,TRBJ2-5,CASSPPGTAEETQYF,TGTGCCAGCTCACCACCCGGGACAGCGGAAGAGACCCAGTACTTC
NA,TRBV14,NA,TRBJ2-3,CASSRTGGPSTDTQYF,TGTGCCAGCAGCCGAACCGGGGGGCCGAGCACAGATACGCAGTATTTT
many,TRBV7-9,NA,TRBJ1-3,CASSHINSGNTIYF,TGTGCCAGCAGCCACATCAACTCTGGAAACACCATATATTTT
NA,TRBV12-3/TRBV12-4,TRBD2,TRBJ2-7,CASTLAGAPHEQYF,TGTGCCAGCACCCTAGCGGGGGCTCCTCACGAGCAGTACTTC
NA,TRBV6-6,NA,TRBJ1-5,CASGVGFAQPQHF,TGTGCCAGCGGGGTGGGATTTGCTCAGCCCCAGCATTTT
few,TRBV19,NA,TRBJ1-4,CASSPTLGALGEKLFF,TGTGCCAGTAGTCCGACCCTGGGGGCGCTTGGTGAAAAACTGTTTTTT
many,TRBV7-8,TRBD2,TRBJ2-2,CASSLTAGAYTGELFF,TGTGCCAGCAGCTTGACAGCGGGGGCCTACACCGGGGAGCTGTTTTTT